Shown below are 10 T cell receptor beta chains from a single sample sequenced in a study of blood T cell repertoires in COVID-19 (TCRdb year 2020). The library was obtained by the immunoSEQ multiplex PCR assay. The immuneACCESS repertoire file appears here via TCRdb, limited to in-frame rearrangements. These files lack a portion of the clones; in checked studies, under half of the deficit traces to unresolved V genes, and the cause of the others is not known. In this sample the table shows approximately 300,000 clones, approximately 87% of which occur a single time. 3.5% to 4.5% of the sample lies in the top ten. Sample: peripheral blood. These TCRs come from a woman in her forties or fifties with active or convalescent COVID-19.

The chain uses TRBV9 and TRBJ1-6, with D maybe TRBD1 (6 bases). The CDR3 is made up of 15 amino acids. The V end was cut by 3 bases, the J end by 10 bases, with 17 bases between. Germline V gene sequence: CDR1 SGDLS, CDR2 YYNGEE. In nucleotides, the CDR3 is TGTGCCAGCAGCGGCTTGGGACAAGGGGTGTCACCCCTCCACTTT. Translating gives CASSGLGQGVSPLHF.

The gene calls are TRBV28 and TRBJ1-1; 7 nucleotides line up with TRBD1. Germline CDR1 MDHEN, CDR2 SYDVKM. The CDR3 contains 15 residues. J gave up 4 bases and V 5 bases, and 10 bases lay outside the gene matches. Here the CDR3 reads CASSPRTGRGTEAFF. CDR3 bases: TGTGCCAGCAGTCCAAGGACAGGCCGGGGCACTGAAGCTTTCTTT. Looking up the rest from reference TRBV28 and TRBJ1-1 gives the full variable domain: DVKVTQSSRYLVKRTGEKVFLECVQDMDHENMFWYRQDPGLGLRLIYFSYDVKMKEKGDIPEGYSVSREKKERFSLILESASTNQTSMYLCASSPRTGRGTEAFFGQGTRLTVV.

The V and J genes are TRBV6-5 and TRBJ2-3; 8 nucleotides agree with TRBD2. Unmatched junction bases numbered 6, after V lost 6 bases and J lost 4 bases. The CDR3 extends over 14 amino acids. Germline CDR1 reads MNHEY; CDR2 reads SVGAGI. The CDR3: CASRERGSSDTQYF. CDR3 in DNA: TGTGCCAGCAGGGAGCGGGGGAGCTCAGATACGCAGTATTTT.

This chain links TRBV18 with TRBJ2-1; D ambiguous. This CDR3 spans 16 amino acids. V lost 3 bases to trimming and J lost 2 bases, with 14 bases between them. CDR1 is KGHSH and CDR2 is LQKENI in the germline V gene. The CDR3 region has the DNA TGTGCCAGCTCACCTAACGCAGATCCGACCTACAATGAGCAGTTCTTC. Translating it yields CASSPNADPTYNEQFF. Combining the CDR3 with reference TRBV18 and TRBJ2-1 gives the whole variable domain NAGVMQNPRHLVRRRGQEARLRCSPMKGHSHVYWYRQLPEEGLKFMVYLQKENIIDESGMPKERFSAEFPKEGPSILRIQQVVRGDSAAYFCASSPNADPTYNEQFFGPGTRLTVL.

The rearrangement links TRBV7-9 to TRBJ2-7; 10 bases line up with TRBD1. Germline-derived CDR1 and CDR2 are SEHNR and FQNEAQ (reference sequence). CDR3 length: 15 residues. V shed 1 base and J 5 bases; nucleotides not matched to a gene: 5. The CDR3 nucleotides read TGTGCCAGCAGCTTAGTGCCGGGACAGGGGAACGAGCAGTACTTC. Its translation is CASSLVPGQGNEQYF.

This clone was recorded a few times. The chain joins TRBV7-9 to TRBJ1-5, with a weak D call TRBD1 (6 bases). Per the germline V gene, CDR1 is SEHNR and CDR2 is FQNEAQ (reference sequence). The CDR3 covers 16 residues. V was trimmed by 1 base and J by 0 bases, leaving 10 bases between them. The CDR3 sequence: CASSLVRGYSNQPQHF. The CDR3 DNA follows: TGTGCCAGCAGCTTAGTCAGGGGTTATAGCAATCAGCCCCAGCATTTT. The full variable domain, with the rest looked up from reference TRBV7-9 and TRBJ1-5, is DTGVSQNPRHKITKRGQNVTFRCDPISEHNRLYWYRQTLGQGPEFLTYFQNEAQLEKSRLLSDRFSAERPKGSFSTLEIQRTEQGDSAMYLCASSLVRGYSNQPQHFGDGTRLSIL.

V and J are TRBV27 and TRBJ1-6; D gene uncertain. CDR1 is MNHEY and CDR2 is SMNVEV in the germline V gene (reference sequence). V shed 3 bases and J shed 8 bases, with 5 bases lying between them. The CDR3 runs 12 residues. The CDR3 DNA sequence: TGTGCCAGCAGTTTTCTTCATTCACCCCTCCACTTT. Residues: CASSFLHSPLHF.

The chain links TRBV18 to TRBJ1-2, with 8 bases that match TRBD1. There are 18 residues in the CDR3. The V segment lost 0 bases and the J segment 4 bases; nucleotides outside the gene matches: 13. Per germline, CDR1 KGHSH and CDR2 LQKENI. The CDR3 here is CASSPPDRGSSLGYGYTF. CDR3 nucleotide sequence: TGTGCCAGCTCACCACCCGACAGGGGAAGTTCGCTAGGCTATGGCTACACCTTC.

V and J are TRBV21-1 and TRBJ2-7; the table's D call of TRBD2 was not tested on the DNA. TRBV21-1 counts as a pseudogene. The CDR3 extends over 15 amino acids. CDR3 amino acids: CASSKGGGDPYEQYF. DNA for the CDR3: TGTGCCAGCAGCAAAGGGGGCGGGGATCCCTACGAGCAGTACTTC.

This rearrangement joins TRBV23-1 to TRBJ1-6; D perhaps matches TRBD1 (6 bases). TRBV23-1 is flagged as an ORF with uncertain function. The CDR3 extends over 17 amino acids. V lost 4 bases and J 11 bases, leaving 24 bases between the germline ends. CDR3 amino acids: CASSPPVDRRGRAPLHF. The CDR3, as DNA: TGCGCCAGCAGTCCTCCCGTAGACAGGAGAGGCCGAGCACCCCTCCACTTT.